This entry describes one TCR beta chain. What it binds is unknown. The junction departs from germline at one end; a sequencing error may be responsible. Healthy individuals who donated bone marrow served as the donors. These data are taken from a study of cytomegalovirus exposure and HLA in healthy donors. Study-level findings and limits: One later analysis reportedly identified an Asian-associated ancestry cluster that showed fewer N-insertions than the roughly 700-donor mean. Rare sequences made up most TCRs, while some public TCRs were found in many donors. The study assumed roughly uniform donor sequencing depth for presence/absence analyses.

The PCR had 60 Vbeta and 13 Jbeta primers. Measured with immunoSEQ multiplex PCR; TCRdb has only the in-frame clones, and not every one. The data contain 130,000 or so clones, 70% to 75% of them singletons. Material: PBMCs. The sequence was collected from a woman between 40 and 55 years old in good health and CMV-seropositive.

The CDR3 protein is CSSSLREGGVDTGELFF. In nucleotides, the CDR3 is TGTTCCAGCAGCCTCCGCGAGGGAGGGGTTGACACCGGGGAGCTGTTTTTT. The chain combines TRBV7-9 with TRBJ2-2; TRBD2 matches at 7 bases. This CDR3 has 17 amino acids. Germline values: CDR1 SEHNR, CDR2 FQNEAQ (reference sequence).